A single sample gave rise to the 14 T cell receptor beta chains below, sequenced in a study of blood T cells in healthy people across ages (dated by TCRdb to the mid-2010s). Library preparation employed 5' RACE. The data were produced on an Illumina HiSeq 2500. A second PCR of roughly 6 to 12 cycles was run with a J-beta primer mix and a sample-barcoded 5' primer. TCRdb handled the public reads itself, with Q25 trimming in fastp and clone calling in MiXCR, and kept productive beta chains. Rows with one shared CDR3 protein collapse into an entry with the most common genes and DNA. A total of approximately 800,000 distinct CDR3 sequences appear in this sample, around 36% of them only once. 13% of the sample rests with the top ten. The sequenced sample consisted of blood. The receptors originated from a man aged 18 to 29 in good health.

V gene TRBV12-3 or TRBV12-4 combines with J gene TRBJ1-2; TRBD1 matches 11 bases. The J segment lost 7 bases and the V segment lost 6 bases, leaving 10 bases of the junction unmatched. CDR3 length: 15 amino acids. CDR3 amino acids: CASSHTTGTGGGYTF. In nucleotides, the CDR3 is TGTGCCAGCAGCCACACCACCGGGACAGGGGGTGGCTACACCTTC.

The sample holds many counts of this clonotype. The V call is TRBV20-1, the J call TRBJ2-1, with 10 bases identical to TRBD2. The CDR3 length is 14 residues. J gave up 3 bases and V 5 bases, and 4 bases lay outside the gene matches. Germline CDR1 reads DFQATT; CDR2 reads SNEGSKA (reference sequence). The CDR3 protein is CSASSGGDYNEQFF. The CDR3 region has the DNA TGCAGTGCTTCTAGCGGGGGTGACTACAATGAGCAGTTCTTC.

A note on this clonotype: A much larger clone differs by one base, so this may be a read error. V gene TRBV5-1 combines with J gene TRBJ2-3; D may be TRBD1 (5 bases). Between the trimmed V and J ends, which lost 4 bases and 3 bases, there was a span of 12 bases. The CDR3 totals 14 residues. Germline V gives CDR1 SGHRS, CDR2 YFSETQ. The CDR3 nucleotides read TGCGCCAGCAGCGTGGTTCAGGGAACAGATACGCAGTATTTT. It is translated as CASSVVQGTDTQYF. Full variable domain (rest looked up from reference TRBV5-1 and TRBJ2-3): KAGVTQTPRYLIKTRGQQVTLSCSPISGHRSVSWYQQTPGQGLQFLFEYFSETQRNKGNFPGRFSGRQFSNSRSEMNVSTLELGDSALYLCASSVVQGTDTQYFGPGTRLTVL.

This clonotype was seen a handful of times. The chain recombines TRBV9 with TRBJ2-3, with TRBD2 identical over 7 bases. This CDR3 spans 15 amino acids. V lost 6 bases and J lost 5; bases outside the gene matches: 12. CDR1 is SGDLS and CDR2 is YYNGEE in the germline V gene. The DNA of the CDR3 is TGTGCCAGCACCCTAGCCGGGACTACGGAAGATACGCAGTATTTT. Translation gives CASTLAGTTEDTQYF. Using reference TRBV9 and TRBJ2-3 for the parts outside the CDR3, the full variable domain is DSGVTQTPKHLITATGQRVTLRCSPRSGDLSVYWYQQSLDQGLQFLIQYYNGEERAKGNILERFSAQQFPDLHSELNLSSLELGDSALYFCASTLAGTTEDTQYFGPGTRLTVL.

Notes on this clonotype: A much larger clone lies a single base off, so this may be a read error. The rearrangement uses TRBV10-3 and TRBJ2-1; a possible D gene is TRBD1 (6 bases). This CDR3 has 14 residues. V lost 2 bases and J lost 13, with 18 bases in between. In germline, CDR1 is ENHRY, CDR2 SYGVKD. CDR3 sequence: CAISEGGQQETQFF. In nucleotides, the CDR3 is TGTGCCATCAGTGAGGGAGGACAGCAAGAGACCCAGTTCTTC.

This clonotype has only one observation. The CDR3 sequence: CASSPQRTYGYTF. In DNA, the CDR3 is TGTGCCAGCAGCCCCCAGAGGACCTATGGCTACACCTTC. The gene calls are TRBV6-5 and TRBJ1-2; no clear D. CDR3 size: 13 residues. The germline V gene encodes CDR1 MNHEY and CDR2 SVGAGI. Trimming stripped 6 bases from V and 4 bases from J, with 12 bases between.

This sequence joins TRBV12-3 or TRBV12-4 and TRBJ2-1, with 10 bases fitting TRBD1. V lost 6 bases to trimming and J lost 6 bases; unmatched junction nucleotides: 11. The CDR3 is made up of 16 amino acids. The CDR3: CASSALRDRGGNEQFF. CDR3 DNA: TGTGCCAGCAGCGCCCTCCGGGACAGGGGTGGCAATGAGCAGTTCTTC.

This rearrangement joins TRBV20-1 to TRBJ2-5, with a weak D call TRBD2 (5 bases). Germline V gene lookup returns CDR1 DFQATT and CDR2 SNEGSKA (reference sequence). CDR3 length equals 14 residues. V lost 0 bases, J lost 5 bases, and 13 bases lay in between. The CDR3 region has the DNA TGCAGTGCTAGAGATTACGCTAGCCGCGAGACCCAGTACTTC. Its protein product is CSARDYASRETQYF.

This clonotype was seen more than once but under ten times. The CDR3 reads CASSAGTGGLTDTQYF. CDR3 DNA sequence: TGCGCCAGCAGCGCCGGGACAGGGGGCCTAACAGATACGCAGTATTTT. The chain has TRBV5-1 and TRBJ2-3, with 12 positions matching TRBD1. Germline CDR1 SGHRS, CDR2 YFSETQ. The junction had 6 bases not matched to a gene; V was cut back by 4 bases and J by 3 bases. The CDR3 runs to 16 residues.

Points on this clonotype: A read error is possible here, since a much larger clone lies one base away. The chain has TRBV6-6 and TRBJ2-7; maybe TRBD1 (6 bases). The CDR3 is 13 amino acids. CDR1 and CDR2 from the germline V gene are MNHNY and SVGAGI (reference sequence). Trimming shortened V by 5 bases and J by 12 bases, and 20 bases separated the two germline ends. The CDR3: CASSTRGFETRYF. The CDR3 nucleotides read TGTGCCAGCAGTACCAGGGGATTCGAGACCCGGTACTTC.

The V call is TRBV19, the J call TRBJ2-1; 7 nucleotides match TRBD2. The CDR3 extends over 14 amino acids. V trimming: 3 bases; J trimming: 10 bases; junction bases outside the gene matches: 9. Per germline, CDR1 LNHDA and CDR2 SQIVND (reference sequence). The CDR3 DNA sequence: TGTGCCAGTAGTATCGTCGTACGGGGGGACGAGCAGTTCTTC. The encoded protein is CASSIVVRGDEQFF.

Notes on this clonotype: A read error may explain this, as a much larger clone is one base away. The chain joins TRBV29-1 to TRBJ1-2; D possibly corresponds to TRBD1 (5 bases). This CDR3 has 12 amino acids. Germline CDR1 SQVTM, CDR2 ANQGSEA. Trimming took 6 bases from V and 6 from J, leaving 14 bases between them. The CDR3 spells CSVSDSRDGYTF. The DNA for the CDR3 is TGCAGCGTAAGCGACAGTCGGGATGGCTACACCTTC.

The chain recombines TRBV28 with TRBJ2-5; D gene unclear. CDR1 and CDR2 from the germline V gene are MDHEN and SYDVKM. The CDR3 covers 12 residues. Trimming removed 2 bases from V and 11 bases from J, with 12 bases in between. CDR3 coding DNA: TGTGCCAGCAGTTTACGCGAGCATGAGCAGTACTTC. It is translated as CASSLREHEQYF.

This clonotype was detected many times. This chain connects TRBV25-1 to TRBJ2-7; 8 bases line up with TRBD1. The CDR3 totals 15 residues. Germline V lookup: CDR1 MGHDK, CDR2 SYGVNS. The V and J ends lost 1 base and 2 bases, in that order; junction bases with no gene match: 4. The CDR3 loop is CASSESGTGAYEQYF. The CDR3 DNA sequence: TGTGCCAGCAGTGAATCCGGGACAGGAGCCTACGAGCAGTACTTC.